This record covers a single T cell receptor (beta chain). This sample is part of a study of blood T cell repertoires in COVID-19. Study context: Researchers got acute and convalescent COVID-19 samples from the United States, Italy and Spain. Sample material is recorded as cDNA or gDNA derived from T cells, B-cell-depleted T cells, or PBMCs.

The V segment lost 0 bases and the J segment 10 bases; nucleotides outside the gene matches: 12. Germline-derived CDR1 and CDR2 are LNHDA and SQIVND (reference sequence). The CDR3 consists of 16 residues. Sequencing was performed with immunoSEQ multiplex PCR; in TCRdb, only in-frame clones are kept and a portion is missing. The table lists 100,000 or so clones, 85% to 90% of them singletons. Sequenced: peripheral blood. The receptor was isolated from a man aged 50 to 60 with acute or convalescent COVID-19. J is TRBJ1-5 and V is TRBV19; 7 bases fit TRBD1. The CDR3 reads CASSIDGQASLVPQHF. CDR3 in DNA: TGTGCCAGTAGTATAGATGGACAGGCTTCCTTAGTACCCCAGCATTTT. Complete variable domain (other parts from reference TRBV19 and TRBJ1-5): DGGITQSPKYLFRKEGQNVTLSCEQNLNHDAMYWYRQDPGQGLRLIYYSQIVNDFQKGDIAEGYSVSREKKESFPLTVTSAQKNPTAFYLCASSIDGQASLVPQHFGDGTRLSIL.